The clone carrying this T cell receptor (beta chain) occurred a few times. The data are from a study of regulatory T cells in long-lasting Graves disease. To make TCR beta libraries, researchers used iRepertoire HTBI primers and Arm-PCR of CDR3 regions. TCRdb fed the multiplex PCR reads into MiXCR, producing one record per CDR3 protein. The data show about 460,000 distinct CDR3 sequences, about 20% seen once. As to time point: persistent/refractory GD, antithyroid drugs over 5 years with positive TRAb. The TCR library used RNA extracted from PBMCs. The CDR3 runs 15 residues. Trimming shortened V by 0 bases and J by 2 bases, and 10 bases separated the two germline ends. CDR1 SGHNT and CDR2 YENEEA come from the germline V gene.

This chain uses TRBV11-3 with TRBJ1-1; TRBD1 might be the D (6 bases). This TCR came from a female donor with Graves disease. This sample comprised peripheral blood mononuclear cells (PBMCs), obtained when the disease was refractory, from a patient treated with antithyroid drugs. DNA for the CDR3: TGTGCCAGCAGCTTAGACGGGACACACAACACTGAAGCTTTCTTT. As protein: CASSLDGTHNTEAFF.